This section outlines one TCR beta chain sequence together with its context. Its antigen is currently unknown. CDR3 length: 12 residues. Germline lookup yields CDR1 KGHSH and CDR2 LQKENI. Trimming cost V 6 bases and J 7 bases, with 12 bases left between them. This entry comes from a study of siplizumab effects on memory and regulatory T cells. Whole-study results and caveats: Only a minority of proliferating CD4+ or CD8+ clones had an assignable naive or memory phenotype, with roughly 75-97% lacking one. On average, 68.8% of mappable alloreactive CD4+ clones were Treg-derived under siplizumab, against less than 35% in controls. Apparently key alloresponse contributors, naive T cells also seemed more diverse than memory cells. Alloreactive sequences whose origin lay in unstimulated CD4+ memory cells were significantly reduced by siplizumab.

The method was immunoSEQ multiplex PCR; TCRdb's version includes in-frame clones alone and lacks a portion of them. The repertoire includes 85,000 to 130,000 clones, about 91% of them detected once, and around 0.73% sits in the top ten. The specimen sequenced was Tregs sorted from blood. This chain links TRBV18 with TRBJ1-2, with no clear D. This TCR was recovered from a human donor in good health. The CDR3 region is CASSAPSGGYTF. Written as DNA, the CDR3 is TGTGCCAGCTCGGCCCCGAGCGGTGGCTACACCTTC.